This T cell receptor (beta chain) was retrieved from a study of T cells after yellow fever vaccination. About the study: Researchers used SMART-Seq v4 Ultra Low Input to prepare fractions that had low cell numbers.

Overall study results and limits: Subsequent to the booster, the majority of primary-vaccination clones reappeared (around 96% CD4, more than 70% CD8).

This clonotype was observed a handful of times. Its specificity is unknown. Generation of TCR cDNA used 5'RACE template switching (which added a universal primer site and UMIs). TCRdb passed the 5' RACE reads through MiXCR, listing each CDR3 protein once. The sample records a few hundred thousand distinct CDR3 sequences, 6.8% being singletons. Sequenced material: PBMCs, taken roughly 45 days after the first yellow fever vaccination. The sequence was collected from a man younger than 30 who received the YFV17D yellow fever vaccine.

CDR3 protein: CASSLGGERYDEQYF. The CDR3 bases are TGTGCCAGCAGCTTGGGGGGCGAAAGGTACGACGAGCAGTACTTC. The genes are TRBV5-4 and TRBJ2-7, with a possible D match to TRBD1 (5 bases). Germline CDR1 SGHNT, CDR2 YYREEE (reference sequence). The CDR3 length is 15 residues. Trimming cost V 0 bases and J 5 bases, with 15 bases left between them.